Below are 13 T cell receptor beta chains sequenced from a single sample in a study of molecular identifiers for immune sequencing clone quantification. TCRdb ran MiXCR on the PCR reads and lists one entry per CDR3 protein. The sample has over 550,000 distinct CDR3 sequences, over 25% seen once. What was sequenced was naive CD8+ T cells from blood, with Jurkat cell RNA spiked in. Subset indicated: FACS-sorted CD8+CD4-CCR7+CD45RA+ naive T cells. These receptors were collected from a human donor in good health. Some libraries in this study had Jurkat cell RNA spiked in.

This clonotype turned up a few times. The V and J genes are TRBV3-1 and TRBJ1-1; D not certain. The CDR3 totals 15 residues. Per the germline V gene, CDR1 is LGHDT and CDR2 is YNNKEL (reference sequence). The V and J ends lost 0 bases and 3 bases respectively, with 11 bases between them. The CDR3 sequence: CASSQDRSSDTEAFF. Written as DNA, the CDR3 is TGTGCCAGCAGCCAAGATAGGTCGTCAGACACTGAAGCTTTCTTT.

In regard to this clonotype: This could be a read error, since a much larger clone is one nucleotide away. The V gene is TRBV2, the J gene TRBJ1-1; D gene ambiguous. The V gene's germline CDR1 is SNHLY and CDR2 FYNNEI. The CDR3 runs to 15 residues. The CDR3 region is CARRKSVEENTAAFF. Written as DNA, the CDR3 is TGTGCCAGAAGGAAGTCCGTAGAGGAGAACACTGCAGCTTTCTTT.

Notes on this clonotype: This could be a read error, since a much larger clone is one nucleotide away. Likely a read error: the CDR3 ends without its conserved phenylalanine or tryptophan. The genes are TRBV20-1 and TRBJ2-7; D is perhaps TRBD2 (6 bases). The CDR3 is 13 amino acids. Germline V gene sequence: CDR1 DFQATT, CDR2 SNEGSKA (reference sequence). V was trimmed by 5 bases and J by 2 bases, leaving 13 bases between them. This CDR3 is CSAPGLATYEQYS. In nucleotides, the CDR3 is TGCAGTGCTCCCGGGCTAGCGACCTACGAGCAGTACTCC.

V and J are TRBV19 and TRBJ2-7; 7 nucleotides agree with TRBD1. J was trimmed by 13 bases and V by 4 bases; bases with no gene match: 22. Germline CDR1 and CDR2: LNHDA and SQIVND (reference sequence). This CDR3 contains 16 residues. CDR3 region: CASSTARDRRYYKQYF. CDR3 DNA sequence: TGTGCCAGTAGTACCGCCCGGGACAGAAGATACTACAAACAATACTTC.

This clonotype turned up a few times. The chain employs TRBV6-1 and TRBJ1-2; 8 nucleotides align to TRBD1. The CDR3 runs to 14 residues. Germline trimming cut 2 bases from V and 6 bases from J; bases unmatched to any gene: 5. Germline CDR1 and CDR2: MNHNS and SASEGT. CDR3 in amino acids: CASSERGTGNGYTF. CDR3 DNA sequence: TGTGCCAGCAGTGAAAGGGGGACAGGTAATGGCTACACCTTC.

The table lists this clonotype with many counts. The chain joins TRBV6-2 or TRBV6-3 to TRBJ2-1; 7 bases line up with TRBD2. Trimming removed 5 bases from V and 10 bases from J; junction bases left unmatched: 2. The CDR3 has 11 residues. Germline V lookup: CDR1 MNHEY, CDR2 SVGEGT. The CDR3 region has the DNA TGTGCCAGCAGTAGCGGGGTCGAGCAGTTCTTC. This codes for CASSSGVEQFF.

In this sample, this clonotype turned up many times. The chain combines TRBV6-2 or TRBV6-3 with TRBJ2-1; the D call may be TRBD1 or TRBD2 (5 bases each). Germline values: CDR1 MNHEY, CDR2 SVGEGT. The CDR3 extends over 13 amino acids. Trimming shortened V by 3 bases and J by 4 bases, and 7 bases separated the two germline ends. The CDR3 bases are TGTGCCAGCAGTTATGGGGGTTACAATGAGCAGTTCTTC. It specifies CASSYGGYNEQFF.

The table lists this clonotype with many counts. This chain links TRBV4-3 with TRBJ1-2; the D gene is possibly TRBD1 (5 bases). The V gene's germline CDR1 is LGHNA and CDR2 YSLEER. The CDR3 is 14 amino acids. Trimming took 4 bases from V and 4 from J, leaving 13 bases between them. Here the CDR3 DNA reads TGCGCCAGCAGCCCCGAAACAGGAATCTATGGCTACACCTTC. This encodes CASSPETGIYGYTF.

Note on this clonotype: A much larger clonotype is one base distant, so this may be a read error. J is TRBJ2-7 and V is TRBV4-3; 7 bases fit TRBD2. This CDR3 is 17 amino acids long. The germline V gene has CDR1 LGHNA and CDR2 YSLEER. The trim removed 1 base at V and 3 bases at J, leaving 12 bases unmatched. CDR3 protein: CASSQGHPGGGYYEQYF. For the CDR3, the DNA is TGCGCCAGCAGCCAAGGTCACCCCGGGGGAGGGTACTACGAGCAGTACTTC.

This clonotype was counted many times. The CDR3 DNA sequence: TGCAGCGTTATCCCAGGGGGCAACGAGCAGTACTTC. Its translation is CSVIPGGNEQYF. This chain joins TRBV29-1 and TRBJ2-7, with 8 bases lining up with TRBD1. The CDR3 is 12 residues long. From germline, CDR1 is SQVTM and CDR2 ANQGSEA. J gave up 5 bases and V 5 bases, and 5 bases lay outside the gene matches.

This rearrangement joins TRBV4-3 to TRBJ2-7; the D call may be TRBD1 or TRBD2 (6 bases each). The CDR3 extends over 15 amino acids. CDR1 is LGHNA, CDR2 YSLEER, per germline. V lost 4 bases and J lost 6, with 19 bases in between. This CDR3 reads CASSPDLTPGAEQYF. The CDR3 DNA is TGCGCCAGCAGCCCGGACCTTACTCCGGGGGCCGAGCAGTACTTC.

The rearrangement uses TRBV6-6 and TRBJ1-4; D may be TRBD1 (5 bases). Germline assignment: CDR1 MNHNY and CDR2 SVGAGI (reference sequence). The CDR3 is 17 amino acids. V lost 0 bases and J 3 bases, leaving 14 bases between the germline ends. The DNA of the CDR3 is TGTGCCAGCAGTTACTCACACCCCGGGGCATCTAATGAAAAACTGTTTTTT. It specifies CASSYSHPGASNEKLFF.

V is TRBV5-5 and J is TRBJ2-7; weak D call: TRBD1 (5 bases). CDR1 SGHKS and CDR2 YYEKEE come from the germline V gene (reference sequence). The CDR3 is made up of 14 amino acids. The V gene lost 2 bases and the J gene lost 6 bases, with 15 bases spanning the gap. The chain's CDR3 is CASSFTGPPGEQYF. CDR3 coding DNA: TGTGCCAGCAGCTTCACAGGCCCTCCCGGCGAGCAGTACTTC. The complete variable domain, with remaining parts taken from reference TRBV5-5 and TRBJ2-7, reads DAGVTQSPTHLIKTRGQQVTLRCSPISGHKSVSWYQQVLGQGPQFIFQYYEKEERGRGNFPDRFSARQFPNYSSELNVNALLLGDSALYLCASSFTGPPGEQYFGPGTRLTVT.